This T cell receptor beta chain stems from a study of blood T cells in healthy people across ages. Alongside a J-beta primer mix, a sample-barcoded 5' primer served in a second PCR lasting roughly 6 to 11 cycles. In TCRdb, the 5' RACE reads were re-called with MiXCR into one record per CDR3 protein. The data contain 1.4 million to 1.5 million distinct CDR3 sequences, 42% of them singletons. The CDR3 length is 13 residues. V gave up 8 bases and J gave up 0 bases, with 10 bases separating them. Study-level points and caveats: It was found that TCR beta diversity correlated strongly with the percentage of naive T cells. Any changes in expanded clonotypes were possibly confounded, as donor CMV status remained unknown.

Of note for this clonotype: No antigen is known for it.

This chain uses TRBV12-3 or TRBV12-4 with TRBJ1-1; D is uncertain. The sample comprised blood. This sequence was found in a woman aged 18-29 years in good health. The CDR3 bases are TGTGCCAGCGGGAAGACGGTGAACACTGAAGCTTTCTTT. Encoded protein: CASGKTVNTEAFF.